This TCR beta chain appears in the sequencing data of a study of OX40 agonist ivuxolimab in advanced cancers. Regarding the research as a whole: Ivuxolimab, which targeted the costimulatory receptor OX40 (CD134), was an agonistic, fully human IgG2 monoclonal antibody. Intravenous ivuxolimab was administered to patients every 2 weeks at six dose levels: 0.01, 0.1, 0.3, 1.5, 3 and 10 mg/kg. Of the roughly 51 patients in dose escalation, about 20 had hepatocellular carcinoma, approximately 15 had melanoma, 9 had renal cell carcinoma and 9 had head and neck cancer. A male proportion of 82.7% and a mean age of 60 years, ranging from 23 to 79, were recorded for the dose-escalation cohort. Patients were allowed to have had prior anti-PD-1, anti-PD-L1 or anti-CTLA-4 therapy, and 40% to 45% of the dose-escalation patients had previously received checkpoint inhibitors. Partial responses were achieved by three dose-escalation patients, of whom one had hepatocellular carcinoma and two had cutaneous melanoma. The point of sequencing TCRbeta in the periphery was to test whether ivuxolimab changed TCR sequence diversity and drove clonal T-cell expansion. The paper reports the monotherapy dose-escalation portion (N = 52 patients) of the phase I ivuxolimab trial.

What the work shows at the level of the full study, not this receptor alone: In partial responders in the 0.1-3.0 mg/kg groups, normalized peripheral clonal expansion was found to be among the lowest, especially among CD8+ T cells. At doses from 0.1 to 3.0 mg/kg, clonal expansion was seen in both CD4+ and CD8+ blood T cells between baseline and week 6. After ivuxolimab, more expanded clones were found on average in CD8+ T cells than in CD4+ T cells. Low levels of normalized T-cell clonal expansion were also seen in some patients who did not respond. Which antigens the clonally expanded peripheral T cells were specific for was not determined.

Clipping removes 3 bases from V and 0 bases from J, with 4 as the unmatched junction base count. Including cysteine and phenylalanine, the CDR3 has 16 amino acids. The CDR3 DNA has 48 bases and is translated from base 1. CDR1 is given as MDHEN and CDR2 as SYDVKM, both from the germline V gene. For sequencing of the TCRbeta CDR3 region, genomic DNA was extracted from the sorted cells. TCRbeta CDR3 regions were sequenced using the immunoSEQ Assay. Imported from immuneACCESS, the table was reduced by TCRdb to in-frame sequences with V and J called. These copies leave out some clones; in studies compared against another copy, an unresolved V gene accounts for under half, and the cause of the remainder is not known. The sample table contains about 69,000 clones; only one count was recorded for about four fifths of them. The ten largest clones add up to approximately 2.3% of the sample. Details on this clone: Which antigen it targets is not known. Per-nucleotide qualities are absent, and no much larger clonotype sits a single base away.

Patients with autoimmune disease history or receiving systemic immunosuppression were excluded from the trial. Peripheral blood for TCR sequencing was drawn from every dose cohort at baseline, at cycle 4 day 1 and at cycle 7 day 1. Samples came from an open-label, multicenter, first-in-human phase I dose-escalation trial of ivuxolimab. Adults with locally advanced or metastatic melanoma, renal cell carcinoma, hepatocellular carcinoma or head and neck squamous cell carcinoma were enrolled in the trial. Before TCR sequencing, CD4+ T cells and CD8+ T cells were sorted from peripheral blood as separate populations.

This receptor was taken from an adult with an advanced solid tumor such as melanoma, head and neck, liver or kidney cancer. The sequencing used CD4+ or CD8+ T cells sorted from blood, collected in a trial of the OX40 agonist ivuxolimab. The rearrangement combines TRBV28 with TRBJ2-3, with 9 bases in between that match TRBD1. CDR3 protein: CASSFRTGVSTDTQYF. The DNA sequence reads TGTGCCAGCAGTTTCCGGACAGGGGTCAGCACAGATACGCAGTATTTT.